Each of the 9 T cell receptor beta chains below was sequenced from the same sample in a study of T cells in Graves' hyperthyroidism and ophthalmopathy. The CDR3 regions of TCR beta were amplified from RNA transcripts. The HTBI primer set drove a first-round RT-PCR of the TCR CDR3. TCRdb processed the multiplex PCR reads anew with MiXCR; each CDR3 protein has one entry. This table holds approximately 400,000 distinct CDR3 sequences, less than 15% found once. The specimen sequenced was blood. The source is a man aged 25 to 40 with Graves' hyperthyroidism that later progressed to Graves' ophthalmopathy.

V usage is TRBV2 and J usage is TRBJ2-2, with D unclear. Germline CDR1 and CDR2: SNHLY and FYNNEI. The V end was cut by 8 bases, the J end by 3 bases, with 10 bases between. The CDR3 sequence is 13 residues long. CDR3 in amino acids: CASALRDTGELFF. The CDR3 bases are TGTGCCAGCGCCCTCCGGGACACCGGGGAGCTGTTTTTT.

This clonotype was found a few times. The genes are TRBV28 and TRBJ2-7; TRBD1 matches 8 bases. This CDR3 is built from 13 residues. Germline CDR1 is MDHEN and CDR2 is SYDVKM. J was trimmed by 7 bases and V by 6 bases; bases with no gene match: 8. CDR3 sequence reads: CASSWQGAEEQYF. In DNA form, the CDR3 reads TGTGCCAGCAGCTGGCAGGGGGCGGAGGAGCAGTACTTC.

This sequence joins TRBV6-5 and TRBJ2-7; tentatively, D is TRBD1 (6 bases). This CDR3 is built from 15 residues. V shed 2 bases and J shed 5 bases, with 16 bases lying between them. CDR1 is MNHEY and CDR2 is SVGAGI in the germline V gene. The DNA of the CDR3 is TGTGCCAGCAGTTACATGGCAGGGGCAGTCAACGAGCAGTACTTC. Protein product: CASSYMAGAVNEQYF.

This clonotype was seen a handful of times. The chain employs TRBV7-2 and TRBJ1-4, with unresolved D. Trimming removed 2 bases from V and 6 bases from J, with 10 bases in between. This CDR3 is 14 amino acids long. CDR1 SGHTA and CDR2 FQGNSA come from the germline V gene. The CDR3 DNA reads TGTGCCAGCAGCTTATCTGTCACCGATGAAAAACTGTTTTTT. It encodes CASSLSVTDEKLFF.

The rearrangement uses TRBV29-1 and TRBJ2-1, with D hard to call. Germline V lookup: CDR1 SQVTM, CDR2 ANQGSEA. V lost 6 bases and J lost 4, with 16 bases in between. CDR3 size: 14 residues. The DNA for the CDR3 is TGCAGCGTAGCCCCCCGAACGGATTACAATGAGCAGTTCTTC. It yields the protein CSVAPRTDYNEQFF.

The rearrangement uses TRBV12-3 or TRBV12-4 and TRBJ2-1, with D perhaps being TRBD1 or TRBD2 (5 bases each). Trimming shortened V by 4 bases and J by 4 bases, and 20 bases separated the two germline ends. This CDR3 has 17 amino acids. The CDR3 reads CASSSPTTGRIYNEQFF. The CDR3 DNA reads TGTGCCAGCAGTTCACCCACGACGGGACGGATATACAATGAGCAGTTCTTC.

This clonotype was seen a few times. The chain employs TRBV5-1 and TRBJ1-6; 8 bases match TRBD1. CDR1 SGHRS and CDR2 YFSETQ come from the germline V gene. CDR3 length equals 15 residues. Trimming at V came to 0 bases and at J to 9 bases, leaving 5 bases not matched to a gene. The CDR3 DNA sequence: TGCGCCAGCAGCTTGGAGCAGGGGGCGAGTTCACCCCTCCACTTT. This sequence encodes CASSLEQGASSPLHF.

In its sample, this clonotype was seen many times. One end of the junction does not line up with germline, which may come from a read error. J is TRBJ2-3 and V is TRBV12-3 or TRBV12-4; 9 bases are a match to TRBD2. The CDR3 is made up of 14 amino acids. CDR3 protein: CASSLAGGTDTQYF. The DNA of the CDR3 is TGTGCCAGCAGCTTAGCGGGAGGCACAGATACGCAGTATTTT.

This clonotype has a count of ten or more. The J gene is TRBJ1-2, the V gene TRBV20-1; D is unresolved. V shed 6 bases and J shed 7 bases, with 9 bases lying between them. CDR1 is DFQATT, CDR2 SNEGSKA, per germline (reference sequence). CDR3 length: 10 amino acids. The CDR3 loop reads CSAFPTGYTF. Written as DNA, the CDR3 is TGCAGTGCCTTTCCTACTGGCTACACCTTC.